Below, 22 T cell receptor beta chains from the same sample are listed, as sequenced in a study of T cell responses to AZD1222 COVID-19 vaccine. Method: immunoSEQ multiplex PCR; TCRdb's copy keeps in-frame clones and lacks some. The sample consists of some 100,000 clones, approximately 87% of them appearing once. Here the sequenced sample was peripheral blood, taken on day 0 of AZD1222 vaccination. All receptors derive from an adult in good health.

This rearrangement joins TRBV6-1 to TRBJ2-1, with D possibly matching TRBD1 (6 bases). Trimming took off 3 bases at V and 2 bases at J, with 8 bases between the two ends. The germline V gene has CDR1 MNHNS and CDR2 SASEGT. This CDR3 spans 14 amino acids. For the CDR3, the DNA is TGTGCCAGCAGTGACCAGGGGACCTACAATGAGCAGTTCTTC. It yields the protein CASSDQGTYNEQFF.

J is TRBJ1-2 and V is TRBV7-9; 7 bases match TRBD1. The length of the CDR3 is 14 residues. Per the germline V gene, CDR1 is SEHNR and CDR2 is FQNEAQ (reference sequence). V lost 5 bases, J lost 3 bases, and 6 bases stayed unmatched. CDR3 sequence: CASSIGDSYYGYTF. CDR3 coding DNA: TGTGCCAGCAGCATCGGGGACAGTTACTATGGCTACACCTTC.

The V and J genes are TRBV3-1 (or the pseudogene TRBV3-2) and TRBJ1-2; D unresolved. This CDR3 is built from 13 residues. The V gene lost 1 base and the J gene lost 3 bases, with 6 bases spanning the gap. Germline CDR1 LGHDT, CDR2 YNNKEL (reference sequence). The chain's CDR3 is CASSQGVDYGYTF. The CDR3 DNA sequence: TGTGCCAGCAGCCAAGGCGTAGACTATGGCTACACCTTC.

This chain joins TRBV19 and TRBJ1-5; D is unresolved. The ends were cut back, 1 base at V and 3 bases at J, with 7 bases in the middle. CDR3 length: 14 residues. Germline loops: CDR1 LNHDA, CDR2 SQIVND (reference sequence). CDR3 nucleotide sequence: TGTGCCAGTAGTATAGGGGGTATCAATCAGCCCCAGCATTTT. Its translation: CASSIGGINQPQHF. The full variable domain, completed using reference TRBV19 and TRBJ1-5, is DGGITQSPKYLFRKEGQNVTLSCEQNLNHDAMYWYRQDPGQGLRLIYYSQIVNDFQKGDIAEGYSVSREKKESFPLTVTSAQKNPTAFYLCASSIGGINQPQHFGDGTRLSIL.

The rearrangement links TRBV4-3 to TRBJ2-3; no reliable D call. Germline V gene data show CDR1 as LGHNA and CDR2 as YSLEER. This CDR3 comprises 16 residues. With 4 bases removed from V and 0 bases from J, the gap between germline ends came to 14 bases. CDR3 coding DNA: TGCGCCAGCAGCCGCTCTAGGGATCCTAGCACAGATACGCAGTATTTT. Amino acids: CASSRSRDPSTDTQYF.

The chain recombines TRBV7-2 with TRBJ2-2; D is ambiguous. The length of the CDR3 is 15 residues. Trimming shortened V by 7 bases and J by 3 bases, and 15 bases separated the two germline ends. Germline-derived CDR1 and CDR2 are SGHTA and FQGNSA. The DNA for the CDR3 is TGTGCCAGCAACCCCGGTCTAGGGCACACCGGGGAGCTGTTTTTT. This gives the protein CASNPGLGHTGELFF.

The chain couples TRBV24-1 to TRBJ1-2; D is undetermined. The length of the CDR3 is 14 residues. Trimming removed 3 bases at V and 5 bases at J, with 12 bases between. Looked up from germline, CDR1 is KGHDR and CDR2 is SFDVKD. The CDR3 DNA reads TGTGCCACCAGTGATCGAGGGCAGACATATGGCTACACCTTC. This codes for CATSDRGQTYGYTF.

The chain is built from TRBV19 and TRBJ2-5; TRBD2 agrees at 9 bases. V lost 9 bases and J lost 2; bases outside the gene matches: 13. This CDR3 has 16 amino acids. The germline gives CDR1 LNHDA, CDR2 SQIVND (reference sequence). The CDR3 is CARISGGPGIQETQYF. The CDR3 DNA reads as TGTGCCAGGATTAGCGGGGGCCCTGGCATACAAGAGACCCAGTACTTC.

The genes are TRBV28 and TRBJ1-5; D is undetermined. From germline, CDR1 is MDHEN and CDR2 SYDVKM. Trimming stripped 6 bases from V and 0 bases from J, with 12 bases between. This CDR3 region has 15 residues. The DNA for the CDR3 is TGTGCCAGCAGCCTCAGTCCCTATAGCAATCAGCCCCAGCATTTT. Translating gives CASSLSPYSNQPQHF.

The chain is built from TRBV2 and TRBJ2-1; the D gene is possibly TRBD1 (6 bases). This CDR3 has 16 residues. Germline CDR1 SNHLY, CDR2 FYNNEI. The V end was cut by 1 base, the J end by 7 bases, with 17 bases between. CDR3 region: CASSEGWLTQGNEQFF. The CDR3 nucleotides read TGTGCCAGCAGTGAAGGTTGGCTAACTCAGGGGAATGAGCAGTTCTTC.

CDR3 loop: CASSFVGTAFF. CDR3 in DNA: TGTGCCAGCAGTTTTGTGGGGACGGCTTTCTTT. The V gene is TRBV28, the J gene TRBJ1-1; D may be TRBD1 (5 bases). The germline V gene encodes CDR1 MDHEN and CDR2 SYDVKM. The ends were cut back, 3 bases at V and 11 bases at J, with 10 bases in the middle. The CDR3 runs 11 residues.

The chain couples TRBV7-2 to TRBJ1-4; possibly TRBD1 for D (6 bases). This CDR3 has 15 amino acids. CDR1 and CDR2 from the germline V gene are SGHTA and FQGNSA. V was cut by 5 bases and J by 7 bases, with 17 bases left in between. The CDR3 nucleotides read TGTGCCAGCAGCGCGAGACAGGTCCAGGGTGAAAAACTGTTTTTT. Protein: CASSARQVQGEKLFF.

The V and J genes are TRBV30 and TRBJ1-2, with unresolved D. This CDR3 has 12 residues. Germline CDR1 GTSNPN, CDR2 SVGIG (reference sequence). Trimming stripped 1 base from V and 4 bases from J, with 7 bases between. The DNA for the CDR3 is TGTGCCTGGAGTGCACCATTCTATGGCTACACCTTC. This encodes CAWSAPFYGYTF. The complete variable domain, with remaining parts taken from reference TRBV30 and TRBJ1-2, reads SQTIHQWPATLVQPVGSPLSLECTVEGTSNPNLYWYRQAAGRGLQLLFYSVGIGQISSEVPQNLSASRPQDRQFILSSKKLLLSDSGFYLCAWSAPFYGYTFGSGTRLTVV.

The chain is built from TRBV13 and TRBJ1-5, with D possibly TRBD1 on 5 matching bases. Germline V gene lookup returns CDR1 PRHDT and CDR2 FYEKMQ (reference sequence). Trimming shortened V by 0 bases and J by 2 bases, and 5 bases separated the two germline ends. This CDR3 region has 14 residues. CDR3 in DNA: TGTGCCAGCAGCTTAGGAGGGGGCAATCAGCCCCAGCATTTT. This codes for CASSLGGGNQPQHF.

The chain has TRBV29-1 and TRBJ1-1; D not resolved. CDR3 length: 10 residues. Trimming cost V 2 bases and J 8 bases, with 6 bases left between them. Germline CDR1 is SQVTM and CDR2 is ANQGSEA. CDR3 in amino acids: CSVETGEAFF. In DNA, the CDR3 is TGCAGCGTTGAAACGGGGGAAGCTTTCTTT.

This chain links TRBV5-1 with TRBJ2-7; 10 bases align to TRBD1. From germline, CDR1 is SGHRS and CDR2 YFSETQ. This CDR3 comprises 15 residues. After removal of 3 bases from V and 0 bases from J, the junction contained 3 bases not matched to a gene. As DNA, the CDR3 is TGCGCCAGCAGCTCCCGGGACAGGGGCTCCTACGAGCAGTACTTC. It specifies CASSSRDRGSYEQYF.

V is TRBV24-1 and J is TRBJ2-1; 7 positions agree with TRBD1. CDR1 is KGHDR, CDR2 SFDVKD, per germline. The CDR3 length is 16 residues. J was trimmed by 0 bases and V by 3 bases; bases with no gene match: 4. The CDR3 is CATSDTTGSSYNEQFF. In DNA, the CDR3 is TGTGCCACCAGTGATACGACAGGGAGCTCCTACAATGAGCAGTTCTTC.

In its sample, this clone was seen once. The chain carries TRBV3-1 (or the pseudogene TRBV3-2) and TRBJ1-6; 7 nucleotides match TRBD1. The ends lost 4 bases at V and 11 bases at J; junction bases unmatched: 8. Germline CDR1 reads LGHDT; CDR2 reads YNNKEL (reference sequence). The CDR3 runs to 14 residues. The CDR3 coding sequence is TGTGCCAGCAGCCCTTTCCGGGACAGCCCACCCCTCCACTTT. This translates into CASSPFRDSPPLHF.

The chain combines TRBV7-6 with TRBJ2-2; a possible D gene is TRBD1 (5 bases). The CDR3 spans 17 residues. Deletions cut 10 bases from V and 0 bases from J, with 21 bases between. Germline V gene data show CDR1 as SGHVS and CDR2 as FNYEAQ. The CDR3 is CANKPCRGYANTGELFF. The CDR3 region has the DNA TGTGCCAACAAACCTTGTAGGGGCTACGCGAACACCGGGGAGCTGTTTTTT.

The V gene is TRBV6-5, the J gene TRBJ1-6, with 8 nucleotides matching TRBD1. The CDR3 totals 15 residues. V gave up 7 bases and J gave up 4 bases; unmatched junction bases: 6. Germline loops: CDR1 MNHEY, CDR2 SVGAGI. CDR3 region: CASKTGDGYNSPLHF. The CDR3 region has the DNA TGTGCCAGCAAGACAGGGGACGGTTATAATTCACCCCTCCACTTT.

The V and J genes are TRBV3-1 (or the pseudogene TRBV3-2) and TRBJ1-4; D may be TRBD1 (6 bases). Trimming stripped 6 bases from V and 10 bases from J, with 18 bases between. The germline gives CDR1 LGHDT, CDR2 YNNKEL (reference sequence). The CDR3 loop spans 14 amino acids. The chain's CDR3 is CASRPEGGTRKLFF. In nucleotides, the CDR3 is TGTGCCAGCAGGCCCGAGGGGGGGACGCGAAAACTGTTTTTT.

The genes are TRBV18 and TRBJ1-4; D gene ambiguous. V shed 2 bases and J shed 1 base, with 5 bases lying between them. The V gene's germline CDR1 is KGHSH and CDR2 LQKENI. The length of the CDR3 is 14 residues. CDR3 nucleotides: TGTGCCAGCTCACCATCCAGAACTAATGAAAAACTGTTTTTT. The encoded protein is CASSPSRTNEKLFF.